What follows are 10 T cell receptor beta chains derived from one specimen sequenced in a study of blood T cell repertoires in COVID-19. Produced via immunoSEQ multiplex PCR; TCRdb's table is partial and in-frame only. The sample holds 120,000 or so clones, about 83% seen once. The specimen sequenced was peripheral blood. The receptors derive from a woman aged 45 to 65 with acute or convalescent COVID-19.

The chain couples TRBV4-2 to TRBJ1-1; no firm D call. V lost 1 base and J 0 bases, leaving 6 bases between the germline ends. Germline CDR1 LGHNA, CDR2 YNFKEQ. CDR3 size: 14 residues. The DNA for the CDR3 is TGTGCCAGCAGCCAAGTCGCGGTGAACACTGAAGCTTTCTTT. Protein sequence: CASSQVAVNTEAFF.

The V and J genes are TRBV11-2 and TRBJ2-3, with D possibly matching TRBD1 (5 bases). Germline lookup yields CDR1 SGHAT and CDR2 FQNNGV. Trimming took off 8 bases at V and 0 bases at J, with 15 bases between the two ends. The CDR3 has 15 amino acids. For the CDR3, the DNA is TGTGCCAGCGGACAATTCGGGCAGAGCACAGATACGCAGTATTTT. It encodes CASGQFGQSTDTQYF.

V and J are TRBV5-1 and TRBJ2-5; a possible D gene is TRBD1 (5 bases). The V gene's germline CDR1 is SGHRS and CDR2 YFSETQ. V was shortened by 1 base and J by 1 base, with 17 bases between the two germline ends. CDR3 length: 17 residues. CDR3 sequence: CASSLRGGPSGQETQYF. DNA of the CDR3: TGCGCCAGCAGCTTGAGGGGCGGACCTTCGGGCCAAGAGACCCAGTACTTC.

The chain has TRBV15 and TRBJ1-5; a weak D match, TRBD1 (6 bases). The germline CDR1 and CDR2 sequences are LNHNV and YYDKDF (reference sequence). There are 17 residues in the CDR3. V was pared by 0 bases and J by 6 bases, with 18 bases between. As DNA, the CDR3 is TGTGCCACCAGCAGAGATCGAGGGGGACCAGGAACTCAGCCCCAGCATTTT. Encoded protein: CATSRDRGGPGTQPQHF.

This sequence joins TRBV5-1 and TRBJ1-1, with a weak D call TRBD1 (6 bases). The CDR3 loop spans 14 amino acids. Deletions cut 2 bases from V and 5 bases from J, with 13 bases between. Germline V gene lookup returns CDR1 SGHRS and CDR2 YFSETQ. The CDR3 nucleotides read TGCGCCAGCAGCTTCTCCGGACAGAGGACTGAAGCTTTCTTT. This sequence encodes CASSFSGQRTEAFF.

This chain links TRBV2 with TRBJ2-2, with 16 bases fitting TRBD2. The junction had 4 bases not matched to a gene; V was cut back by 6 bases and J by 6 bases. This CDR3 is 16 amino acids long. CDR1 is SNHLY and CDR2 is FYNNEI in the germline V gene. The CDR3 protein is CASRLGLAGGAGELFF. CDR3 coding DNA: TGTGCCAGCAGGTTGGGACTAGCGGGAGGGGCCGGGGAGCTGTTTTTT. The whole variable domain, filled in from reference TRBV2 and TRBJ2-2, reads EPEVTQTPSHQVTQMGQEVILRCVPISNHLYFYWYRQILGQKVEFLVSFYNNEISEKSEIFDDQFSVERPDGSNFTLKIRSTKLEDSAMYFCASRLGLAGGAGELFFGEGSRLTVL.

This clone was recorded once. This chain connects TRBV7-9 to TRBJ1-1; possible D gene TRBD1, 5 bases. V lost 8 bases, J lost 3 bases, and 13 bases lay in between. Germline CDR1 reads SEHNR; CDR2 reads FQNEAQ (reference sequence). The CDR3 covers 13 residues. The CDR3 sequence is CASRDRRDTEAFF. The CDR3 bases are TGTGCCAGCCGGGACCGGAGGGACACTGAAGCTTTCTTT.

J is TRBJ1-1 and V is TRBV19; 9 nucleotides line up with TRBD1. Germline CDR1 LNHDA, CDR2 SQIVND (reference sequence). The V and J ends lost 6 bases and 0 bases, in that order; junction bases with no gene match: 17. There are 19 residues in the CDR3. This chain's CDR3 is CASSLGTPGQGSMNTEAFF. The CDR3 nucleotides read TGTGCCAGTAGCCTCGGTACACCGGGACAGGGATCGATGAACACTGAAGCTTTCTTT. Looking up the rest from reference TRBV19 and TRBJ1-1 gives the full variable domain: DGGITQSPKYLFRKEGQNVTLSCEQNLNHDAMYWYRQDPGQGLRLIYYSQIVNDFQKGDIAEGYSVSREKKESFPLTVTSAQKNPTAFYLCASSLGTPGQGSMNTEAFFGQGTRLTVV.

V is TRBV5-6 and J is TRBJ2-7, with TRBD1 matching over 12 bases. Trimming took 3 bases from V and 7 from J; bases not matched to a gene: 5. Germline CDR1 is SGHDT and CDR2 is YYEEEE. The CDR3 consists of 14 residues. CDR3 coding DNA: TGTGCCAGCAGCTGGGACAGGGGGCTACGTGAGCAGTACTTC. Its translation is CASSWDRGLREQYF.

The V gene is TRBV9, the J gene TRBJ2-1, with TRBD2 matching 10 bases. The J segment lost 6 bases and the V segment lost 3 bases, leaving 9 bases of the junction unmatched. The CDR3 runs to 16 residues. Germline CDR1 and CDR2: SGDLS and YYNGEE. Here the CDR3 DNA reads TGTGCCAGCAGCGCCACCTTAGCTAGCGGGAGCAATGAGCAGTTCTTC. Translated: CASSATLASGSNEQFF.